This is a list of T cell receptor beta chains from one sample in a study of blood T cells in healthy people across ages. TCRdb passed the 5' RACE reads through MiXCR, listing each CDR3 protein once. The data show fewer than 650,000 distinct CDR3 sequences, about 25% seen once. The same specimen was also included in a second study, on T cells of mothers and their children.

The specimen was blood. The receptors were gathered from a boy aged 2 to 10 in good health. Both conserved end residues are part of each CDR3. The D gene is left open where the match is weak. Only part of the rows carry a size: once, few, many, or a class if the clone is expanded.

cdr3_nt	cdr3_aa	d_call	v_call	clone_size	j_call
TGCGCCAGCAGCCTCACGAGGACAGCCTCCTACAATGAGCAGTTCTTC	CASSLTRTASYNEQFF	NA	TRBV4-3	NA	TRBJ2-1
TGTGCCAGCAGTCCAACGGGAATAGCCAAAAACATTCAGTACTTC	CASSPTGIAKNIQYF	NA	TRBV7-2	many	TRBJ2-4
TGTGCCAGCAGTTACTCGAGAATTGGGCAGGGCGTCCAAGAGACCCAGTACTTC	CASSYSRIGQGVQETQYF	NA	TRBV6-5	few	TRBJ2-5
TGTGCCAGCAGTTTAGGGCGGCTTAAGCAGTACTTC	CASSLGRLKQYF	NA	TRBV12-3/TRBV12-4	NA	TRBJ2-7
TGTGCCAGCAGCCCCACACAGGGGGGCCCTGAAAAACTGTTTTTT	CASSPTQGGPEKLFF	TRBD1	TRBV7-2	few	TRBJ1-4
TGCAGTGCCGTCTGGGACGGGAAACAGGATACGCAGTATTTT	CSAVWDGKQDTQYF	NA	TRBV20-1	NA	TRBJ2-3
TGTGCCAGTGCGGGAGAACCTAGCACAGATACGCAGTATTTT	CASAGEPSTDTQYF	TRBD2	TRBV6-4	NA	TRBJ2-3
TGCGCCAGCAGCCAATCTACGGGGGGAAGCCGGGTCCAGAGGGATGCGCAGTATTTT	CASSQSTGGSRVQRDAQYF	TRBD2	TRBV4-3	few	TRBJ2-3
TGTGCCAGCAGCCTCCGGGACAGGGGGCGGAACACCGGGGAGCTGTTTTTT	CASSLRDRGRNTGELFF	TRBD1	TRBV14	NA	TRBJ2-2
TGTGCCAGCAGGGGACTAGCGGGAAGCACCTACAATGAGCAGTTCTTC	CASRGLAGSTYNEQFF	TRBD2	TRBV6-6	many	TRBJ2-1
TGTGCCAGCAGTTTGGGGGTCCTACTCACGCAGTATTTT	CASSLGVLLTQYF	NA	TRBV12-3/TRBV12-4	NA	TRBJ2-3
TGCAGCGTTGAAGAAGGTCCTAACTATGGCCACACCTTC	CSVEEGPNYGHTF	NA	TRBV29-1	NA	TRBJ1-2
TGTACCAGCAGTACCGGGACTAGCGGGACCTACGAGCAATACTTC	CTSSTGTSGTYEQYF	TRBD2	TRBV6-2/TRBV6-3	few	TRBJ2-7
TGTGCCACCATGACTAGCGGGAGTGTAATCGATGAGCAGTTCTTC	CATMTSGSVIDEQFF	TRBD2	TRBV11-2	few	TRBJ2-1
TGTGCCAGCAGCGACGATATAAGGGCCCCCTACGAGCAGTACTTC	CASSDDIRAPYEQYF	NA	TRBV7-6	NA	TRBJ2-7
TGTGCCAGCACGCCCGGGACGGCAGCCTACGAGCAGTACTTC	CASTPGTAAYEQYF	NA	TRBV12-3/TRBV12-4	NA	TRBJ2-7
TGTGCCAGCAGTTTATTTGGCCCGCGGGCTGAAGCTTTCTTT	CASSLFGPRAEAFF	NA	TRBV27	NA	TRBJ1-1
TGTGCCAGCAGTTCGGGGACAGGGCGGTCCAATGAGCAGTTCTTC	CASSSGTGRSNEQFF	TRBD1	TRBV6-5	NA	TRBJ2-1
TGCGCCAGCGGCAACAGGGGTGGCTACGGCTACACCTTC	CASGNRGGYGYTF	TRBD1	TRBV5-1	few	TRBJ1-2
TGTGCCAGCAGTTACTCAGACTTGGCTTACGAGCAGTACTTC	CASSYSDLAYEQYF	NA	TRBV6-6	NA	TRBJ2-7
TGCGCCAGCAGCCAAGATCTCTTCCCGTTGAGCTACGAGCAGTACTTC	CASSQDLFPLSYEQYF	NA	TRBV4-3	NA	TRBJ2-7
TGTGCCAGCAGTTTTCCAGAGAGCTCCTACGAGCAGTACTTC	CASSFPESSYEQYF	NA	TRBV28	NA	TRBJ2-7
TGTGCCAGCAGTTACCCGGGACAGGGGCGGGACGAGCAGTACTTC	CASSYPGQGRDEQYF	TRBD1	TRBV6-6	few	TRBJ2-7
TGCAGTGCGGACCTCGACAGGGGGCTCGAGCAGTACTTC	CSADLDRGLEQYF	TRBD1	TRBV20-1	NA	TRBJ2-7
TGTGCCAGCAGCCACGGACAGGGAGGCAATGAGCAGTTCTTC	CASSHGQGGNEQFF	TRBD1	TRBV3-1	NA	TRBJ2-1
TGTGCCAGCAGTGACGGTATACCCGGGGAGCTGTTTTTT	CASSDGIPGELFF	NA	TRBV6-2/TRBV6-3	few	TRBJ2-2
TGCAGCGCAGCCCCCCGTGAGTGGGTCCATGAACAGTTCTTC	CSAAPREWVHEQFF	NA	TRBV29-1	once	TRBJ2-1
TGCGCCAGCAGTCAGATTCTCCGGGAGGGAGTAATGTTTTTT	CASSQILREGVMFF	NA	TRBV23-1	few	TRBJ1-4
TGTGCCAGCAGCCTGGACCGCGGAATAGCCAAAAACATTCAGTACTTC	CASSLDRGIAKNIQYF	NA	TRBV4-2	NA	TRBJ2-4
TGCAGCGTCGGAGGTTCGGGGGGGGCGAATACGCAGTATTTT	CSVGGSGGANTQYF	TRBD2	TRBV20-1	NA	TRBJ2-3
TGTGCCAGCAGTCCCCGGGGGCCAAGCGAAAAACTGTTTTTT	CASSPRGPSEKLFF	NA	TRBV27	few	TRBJ1-4
TGCGCCAGCAGTGAGACCGACTACGAGCAGTACTTC	CASSETDYEQYF	NA	TRBV10-2	many	TRBJ2-7
TGTGCCACCAGCAGAGATCTACAGGGGCCCTATGGCTACACCTTC	CATSRDLQGPYGYTF	TRBD1	TRBV15	NA	TRBJ1-2
TGTGCCAGCAGTTACGCGACGTGGCAGGGCCTTCGTTGGGAGCAGTACTTC	CASSYATWQGLRWEQYF	NA	TRBV6-2/TRBV6-3	NA	TRBJ2-7
TGTGCCAGCAGCTTTGCGACAGGGCCGCAGTATTTT	CASSFATGPQYF	TRBD1	TRBV7-9	NA	TRBJ2-3
TGTGCCTGGAGTGTTTCCTCCTACGAGCAGTACTTC	CAWSVSSYEQYF	NA	TRBV30	many	TRBJ2-7
TGTGCCAGCAGCGTAGTCGGGGGGTTTGGCTATAATGAGCAGTTCTTC	CASSVVGGFGYNEQFF	TRBD2	TRBV9	NA	TRBJ2-1
TGTGCCAGCAGTTTTAGTAGCGGGTACAATGAGCAGTTCTTC	CASSFSSGYNEQFF	TRBD2	TRBV6-2/TRBV6-3	few	TRBJ2-1
TGCGCCAGCAGCCATCTCGGGACCCACAATGAGCAGTTCTTC	CASSHLGTHNEQFF	NA	TRBV4-3	few	TRBJ2-1
TGTGCCAGCAGCACAAGGACAGGGGGAGAACACTATGGCTACACCTTC	CASSTRTGGEHYGYTF	TRBD1	TRBV9	NA	TRBJ1-2
TGCGCCAGCAGCCCCGGGGGGGAGGGCCTTGGCGGCTACACCTTC	CASSPGGEGLGGYTF	NA	TRBV5-1	once	TRBJ1-2
TGTGCCAGCAGCCAAGACAGGGGCTATTATGGCTACACCTTC	CASSQDRGYYGYTF	NA	TRBV3-1	few	TRBJ1-2
TGCGCCAGCAGTGAAGCCCCGAGCGGTGGATTTCAGGACAATGAGCAGTTCTTC	CASSEAPSGGFQDNEQFF	NA	TRBV6-1	NA	TRBJ2-1
TGTGCCAGCAGCCAAGATCGGGAAGGGCCTAACACCGGGGAGCTGTTTTTT	CASSQDREGPNTGELFF	NA	TRBV4-2	few	TRBJ2-2